Below, 9 T cell receptor beta chains from the same sample are listed, as sequenced in a study of shared clonotypes between healthy human individuals. Some clones are missing from TCRdb's copy, which holds only in-frame ones; the method was immunoSEQ multiplex PCR. The table lists about 530,000 clones, about 79% of them singletons. Sequenced material: PBMCs. The receptor source for this set is a woman in her thirties or forties in good health. Some clones in this sample may be carry-over from other donors' samples.

The chain carries TRBV28 and TRBJ2-1; no firm D call. The CDR3 is made up of 15 amino acids. Trimming removed 7 bases from V and 0 bases from J, with 13 bases in between. Germline CDR1 and CDR2: MDHEN and SYDVKM. DNA of the CDR3: TGTGCCAGCAACTTTAGAAGGAGCTCCTACAATGAGCAGTTCTTC. The encoded protein is CASNFRRSSYNEQFF.

This clone has a single count. This chain links TRBV6-1 with TRBJ2-5; D unresolved. V was trimmed by 3 bases and J by 5 bases, leaving 10 bases between them. The germline V gene encodes CDR1 MNHNS and CDR2 SASEGT. The CDR3 has 13 residues. The CDR3 loop reads CASSDGSGETQYF. The CDR3 nucleotides are TGTGCCAGCAGTGATGGAAGTGGTGAGACCCAGTACTTC.

V gene TRBV7-8 combines with J gene TRBJ2-3; no firm D call. V was shortened by 5 bases and J by 6 bases, with 12 bases between the two germline ends. The CDR3 spans 13 residues. The germline V gene has CDR1 SGHVS and CDR2 FQNEAQ. CDR3 region: CASSLHLEDTQYF. CDR3 coding DNA: TGTGCCAGCAGCCTGCATCTGGAGGATACGCAGTATTTT.

The count of this clone is one. V and J are TRBV7-6 and TRBJ2-2; D ambiguous. Trimming shortened V by 5 bases and J by 6 bases, and 13 bases separated the two germline ends. Germline V CDR1 and CDR2: SGHVS, FNYEAQ. The CDR3 is 14 residues long. CDR3 DNA: TGTGCCAGCAGCCCCCGGGCAAACCCCGGGGAGCTGTTTTTT. Translated: CASSPRANPGELFF. Supplemented by reference TRBV7-6 and TRBJ2-2, the full variable domain reads GAGVSQSPRYKVTKRGQDVALRCDPISGHVSLYWYRQALGQGPEFLTYFNYEAQQDKSGLPNDRFSAERPEGSISTLTIQRTEQRDSAMYRCASSPRANPGELFFGEGSRLTVL.

This clone was recorded only once. This chain links TRBV7-3 with TRBJ2-3, with 13 bases lining up with TRBD2. Germline V gives CDR1 SGHTA, CDR2 FQGTGA. J gave up 6 bases and V 4 bases, and 7 bases lay outside the gene matches. The CDR3 is made up of 16 amino acids. CDR3 residues: CASSYSGLAGTDTQYF. In DNA, the CDR3 is TGTGCCAGCAGCTACTCGGGACTAGCGGGAACCGATACGCAGTATTTT.

This chain uses TRBV5-1 with TRBJ1-5; D is ambiguous. Trimming stripped 0 bases from V and 4 bases from J, with 5 bases between. CDR1 is SGHRS and CDR2 is YFSETQ in the germline V gene. The CDR3 totals 13 residues. CDR3 in amino acids: CASSLATNQPQHF. DNA for the CDR3: TGCGCCAGCAGCTTGGCGACTAATCAGCCCCAGCATTTT.

The genes are TRBV5-1 and TRBJ2-1, with 7 positions matching TRBD2. There are 16 residues in the CDR3. Per germline, CDR1 SGHRS and CDR2 YFSETQ. The V gene end was trimmed by 7 bases and the J gene end by 4 bases; junction bases not matched to a gene: 14. CDR3 amino acids: CASSASASGTYNEQFF. CDR3 in DNA: TGCGCCAGCTCAGCTTCGGCTAGCGGCACTTACAATGAGCAGTTCTTC.

This clone has only a few counts. In DNA, the CDR3 is TGTGCCAGCAGCTTAATTTTGGGCGGGGAGCTGTTTTTT. Protein sequence: CASSLILGGELFF. The rearrangement uses TRBV7-3 and TRBJ2-2; no clear D gene. From germline, CDR1 is SGHTA and CDR2 FQGTGA. The CDR3 length is 13 residues. The V and J ends lost 1 base and 7 bases respectively, with 7 bases between them.

This rearrangement joins TRBV4-1 to TRBJ2-5; D not resolved. Germline loops: CDR1 MGHRA, CDR2 YSYEKL. V lost 3 bases to trimming and J lost 4 bases, with 15 bases between them. The CDR3 covers 15 residues. CDR3 sequence reads: CASSHLPLAGETQYF. CDR3 bases: TGCGCCAGCAGCCATTTACCTTTAGCAGGAGAGACCCAGTACTTC.